This entry is about one T cell receptor (beta chain). Its antigen is still unknown. Within one base of it there is no much larger clone, and no base qualities were kept. Trimming accounts for 6 bases at V and 3 bases at J, while the number of junction bases matched to no gene is 8. In the germline V gene (reference sequence), CDR1 corresponds to DFQATT and CDR2 to SNEGSKA. The CDR3 spans 13 residues, from the cysteine through the phenylalanine. Only the CDR3 part of the read is kept: 39 bases, read in frame from the first base. To prepare the library, RT-PCR was applied. The sequencer listed for this sample is Illumina HiSeq 2500. The raw public data were reprocessed by TCRdb itself: fastp quality trimming at Q25, MiXCR clonotype calling, in-frame beta chains only. Entries that share a CDR3 protein sequence are merged under the most common genes and DNA. The sample contains fewer than 250,000 distinct CDR3 sequences, 14% of them found a single time. The top ten clonotypes cover about 25% of the sample.

This specimen comes from a study of response to subunit inactivated influenza vaccine (dated by TCRdb to between 2017 and 2018). Background on the whole study: Deep quantitative profiling of the T cell receptor repertoire was used in the study to follow responses to a trivalent subunit inactivated influenza vaccine.

Overall results and qualifications from the work: The authors suggested that each seasonal influenza vaccination may recruit only a limited number of new T cells.

This material consisted of CD8+ T cells sorted from PBMCs, taken 5 to 6 days after vaccination. Here the chain combines TRBV20-1 and TRBJ2-7; a stretch of 7 junction bases matches TRBD1. The TCR originated in a man between 50 and 59 years old who received an inactivated influenza vaccine. Donor details come from another sample of the same person, matched by shared clones. Here the CDR3 is given as CSADWDSSYEQYF. In nucleotides, the sequence is TGCAGTGCGGACTGGGACAGCAGCTACGAGCAGTACTTC.